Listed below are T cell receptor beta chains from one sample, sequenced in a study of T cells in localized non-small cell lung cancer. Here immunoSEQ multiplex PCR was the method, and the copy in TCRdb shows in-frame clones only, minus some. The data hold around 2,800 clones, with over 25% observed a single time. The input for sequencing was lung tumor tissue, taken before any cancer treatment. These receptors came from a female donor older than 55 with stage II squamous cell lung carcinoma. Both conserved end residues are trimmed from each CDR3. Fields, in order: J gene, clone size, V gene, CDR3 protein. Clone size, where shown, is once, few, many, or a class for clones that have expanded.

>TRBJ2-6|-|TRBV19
ASSMIGGSGANVLT
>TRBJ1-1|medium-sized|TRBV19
ASILLRGGTEAF
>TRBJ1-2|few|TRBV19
ASSVMGGYGYT
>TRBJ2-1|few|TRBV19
ASSGANSYNEQF
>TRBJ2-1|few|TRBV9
AGARIVGGEQF
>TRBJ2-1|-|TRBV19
ASSGNREGSYNEQF
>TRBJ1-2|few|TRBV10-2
ASSSGAQLYGYT
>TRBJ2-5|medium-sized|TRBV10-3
AISEGQGRPQY
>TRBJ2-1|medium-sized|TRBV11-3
ASSLGSGVWNEQF
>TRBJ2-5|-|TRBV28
ASRRLVETQY
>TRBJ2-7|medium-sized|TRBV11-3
ASSPTGTGSHEQY
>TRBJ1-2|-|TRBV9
ASSASNYGYT
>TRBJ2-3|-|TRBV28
ASSPTGQGTDTQY
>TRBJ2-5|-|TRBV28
ASSLGQGQETQY